What follows are 31 T cell receptor beta chains derived from one specimen sequenced in a study of CD8 T cells in Susac syndrome. When the RNA was reverse transcribed, random hexamers were used with an input of 0.5 to 1 ug. From the immunoSEQ multiplex PCR reads, TCRdb called clonotypes with MiXCR, one entry per CDR3 protein. The sample records 70,000 or so distinct CDR3 sequences, 85% to 95% being singletons. The sequencing sample was made of CD8+ T cells from PBMCs. The receptors originated from a human donor in good health.

This clonotype occurred once. The V gene is TRBV2, the J gene TRBJ2-7; 9 nucleotides line up with TRBD1. Germline CDR1 and CDR2: SNHLY and FYNNEI. The ends lost 8 bases at V and 5 bases at J; junction bases unmatched: 10. This CDR3 spans 14 amino acids. In DNA form, the CDR3 reads TGTGCCAGCGTCGTGGGACAGGGTAAAAACGAGCAGTACTTC. Translated, it gives CASVVGQGKNEQYF.

This chain's CDR3 is CASSHRDREDYGYTF. DNA of the CDR3: TGTGCCAGCAGCCACCGGGACAGGGAAGACTATGGCTACACCTTC. The chain couples TRBV7-9 to TRBJ1-2; TRBD1 matches 9 bases. With 5 bases clipped from V and 3 bases from J, the junction kept 7 bases outside the gene matches. The CDR3 runs to 15 residues. Per the germline V gene, CDR1 is SEHNR and CDR2 is FQNEAQ (reference sequence).

This chain joins TRBV7-9 and TRBJ1-1; maybe TRBD1 (5 bases). Germline CDR1 SEHNR, CDR2 FQNEAQ (reference sequence). The CDR3 has 15 residues. V was pared by 5 bases and J by 4 bases, with 17 bases between. This chain's CDR3 is CASSPGWAMGTEAFF. DNA of the CDR3: TGTGCCAGCAGCCCAGGGTGGGCAATGGGCACTGAAGCTTTCTTT.

This chain joins TRBV4-1 and TRBJ1-3; D might be TRBD1 (6 bases). Trimming removed 3 bases at V and 8 bases at J, with 17 bases between. This CDR3 comprises 15 residues. Germline V gene sequence: CDR1 MGHRA, CDR2 YSYEKL. The CDR3: CASSQLGTRGHTIYF. Written as DNA, the CDR3 is TGCGCCAGCAGCCAGCTGGGGACACGGGGACACACCATATATTTT.

This clonotype was detected only once. The chain links TRBV5-1 to TRBJ2-3; D might be TRBD2 (5 bases). The ends were cut back, 6 bases at V and 6 bases at J, with 17 bases in the middle. Germline V gene lookup returns CDR1 SGHRS and CDR2 YFSETQ. This CDR3 has 14 amino acids. The CDR3 here is CASIKDSLEDTQYF. CDR3 bases: TGCGCCAGCATTAAGGACTCGCTCGAGGATACGCAGTATTTT.

The V and J genes are TRBV30 and TRBJ2-3, with D unclear. Trimming removed 1 base from V and 6 bases from J, with 14 bases in between. Looked up from germline, CDR1 is GTSNPN and CDR2 is SVGIG (reference sequence). The CDR3 runs to 14 residues. Here the CDR3 DNA reads TGTGCCTGGAGTGCCTTGTCAATGGGTGATACGCAGTATTTT. Translation: CAWSALSMGDTQYF.

Written as DNA, the CDR3 is TGTGCCAGCAGCTCCCAGGATGGGACCAAAAACATTCAGTACTTC. Its translation is CASSSQDGTKNIQYF. The rearrangement uses TRBV13 and TRBJ2-4; D remains unclear. This CDR3 is 15 amino acids long. Trimming took 4 bases from V and 2 from J, leaving 12 bases between them. CDR1 and CDR2 from the germline V gene are PRHDT and FYEKMQ (reference sequence).

The genes are TRBV28 and TRBJ2-7; 7 bases fit TRBD2. CDR3 length: 14 amino acids. Germline loops: CDR1 MDHEN, CDR2 SYDVKM. J lost 2 bases, V lost 6 bases, and 7 bases had no gene match. In nucleotides, the CDR3 is TGTGCCAGCAGGCGACCGGGGGGTACCTACGAGCAGTACGTC. Amino acids: CASRRPGGTYEQYV.

The chain joins TRBV5-6 to TRBJ1-6, with TRBD1 as a possible D gene (6 bases). CDR1 is SGHDT, CDR2 YYEEEE, per germline. The CDR3 length is 16 residues. Trimming removed 2 bases at V and 1 base at J, with 10 bases between. In DNA form, the CDR3 reads TGTGCCAGCAGCTTTCTGGGGGCGTCCTATAATTCACCCCTCCACTTT. Protein sequence: CASSFLGASYNSPLHF.

The rearrangement joins TRBV7-9 to TRBJ2-3; maybe TRBD2 (5 bases). The CDR3 is 15 residues long. Trimming removed 4 bases at V and 0 bases at J, with 11 bases between. Germline CDR1 SEHNR, CDR2 FQNEAQ (reference sequence). The chain's CDR3 is CASSSVGLSTDTQYF. The DNA of the CDR3 is TGTGCCAGCAGCTCCGTCGGACTTAGCACAGATACGCAGTATTTT.

V and J are TRBV5-1 and TRBJ1-5; D is perhaps TRBD1 (5 bases). The germline CDR1 and CDR2 sequences are SGHRS and YFSETQ. CDR3 length: 16 residues. Trimming stripped 4 bases from V and 5 bases from J, with 19 bases between. The CDR3 region is CASSVPGAHMDQPQHF. In DNA form, the CDR3 reads TGCGCCAGCAGCGTACCCGGGGCCCATATGGATCAGCCCCAGCATTTT.

V and J are TRBV5-1 and TRBJ2-7; D call uncertain. Trimming pared 2 bases from V and 4 bases from J, leaving 10 bases between. CDR3 length equals 13 residues. Germline V gene sequence: CDR1 SGHRS, CDR2 YFSETQ. Here the CDR3 reads CASSFSQNYEQYF. CDR3 DNA: TGCGCCAGCAGCTTTTCACAGAATTACGAGCAGTACTTC. Full variable domain (remainder filled in from reference TRBV5-1 and TRBJ2-7): KAGVTQTPRYLIKTRGQQVTLSCSPISGHRSVSWYQQTPGQGLQFLFEYFSETQRNKGNFPGRFSGRQFSNSRSEMNVSTLELGDSALYLCASSFSQNYEQYFGPGTRLTVT.

This clonotype is a singleton in its sample. The chain couples TRBV13 to TRBJ2-1; a possible D gene is TRBD2 (6 bases). Germline CDR1 PRHDT, CDR2 FYEKMQ (reference sequence). CDR3 length equals 18 residues. V gave up 5 bases and J gave up 0 bases, with 20 bases separating them. CDR3 DNA sequence: TGTGCCAGCAGCCTGCGATTAGCGGAGGGTGGCTCCTACAATGAGCAGTTCTTC. It encodes CASSLRLAEGGSYNEQFF.

V and J are TRBV24-1 and TRBJ2-5, with 8 bases aligning to TRBD1. Germline lookup yields CDR1 KGHDR and CDR2 SFDVKD. With V trimmed by 4 bases and J by 1 base, 4 bases remained unmatched. The CDR3 covers 15 residues. For the CDR3, the DNA is TGTGCCACCAGTGAGTGGACAGGGATCCAAGAGACCCAGTACTTC. Translation gives CATSEWTGIQETQYF.

The J gene is TRBJ2-3, the V gene TRBV28, with 10 positions matching TRBD1. The germline V gene has CDR1 MDHEN and CDR2 SYDVKM. V shed 5 bases, J shed 5 bases, and the junction held 4 bases outside the gene matches. The CDR3 has 14 amino acids. This CDR3 reads CASSTDRGRDTQYF. The CDR3 DNA sequence: TGTGCCAGCAGTACCGACAGGGGGCGAGATACGCAGTATTTT.

The table lists this clonotype with a count of one. The chain couples TRBV5-1 to TRBJ1-2; 7 nucleotides agree with TRBD1. CDR1 SGHRS and CDR2 YFSETQ come from the germline V gene. This CDR3 spans 15 amino acids. Trimming at V came to 0 bases and at J to 5 bases, leaving 7 bases not matched to a gene. This CDR3 is CASSLASSRGYGYTF. The CDR3 nucleotides read TGCGCCAGCAGCTTGGCATCCTCCAGGGGGTATGGCTACACCTTC.

The chain combines TRBV29-1 with TRBJ2-5; TRBD1 aligns across 7 bases. Per the germline V gene, CDR1 is SQVTM and CDR2 is ANQGSEA. After removal of 7 bases from V and 2 bases from J, the junction contained 13 bases not matched to a gene. The CDR3 loop spans 15 amino acids. This chain's CDR3 is CSAAHRGARQETQYF. In nucleotides, the CDR3 is TGCAGCGCCGCCCACAGGGGCGCTAGACAAGAGACCCAGTACTTC.

The rearrangement links TRBV20-1 to TRBJ2-7; maybe TRBD2 (6 bases). The germline gives CDR1 DFQATT, CDR2 SNEGSKA (reference sequence). The CDR3 is made up of 15 amino acids. Trimming removed 2 bases from V and 0 bases from J, with 14 bases in between. The DNA of the CDR3 is TGCAGTGCTAGAATGGGACTGACTTCCTCCTACGAGCAGTACTTC. This codes for CSARMGLTSSYEQYF.

This sequence joins TRBV29-1 and TRBJ1-2; a possible D gene is TRBD1 (5 bases). Germline loops: CDR1 SQVTM, CDR2 ANQGSEA. Trimming cost V 7 bases and J 5 bases, with 14 bases left between them. The CDR3 loop spans 12 amino acids. The chain's CDR3 is CSGQGNNYGYTF. The DNA of the CDR3 is TGCAGCGGGCAGGGAAACAATTATGGCTACACCTTC.

The chain couples TRBV23-1 to TRBJ2-5; unclear D gene. TRBV23-1 is annotated as an ORF whose role is uncertain. CDR3 size: 15 residues. The germline V and J ends were trimmed by 6 bases and 1 base, with 15 bases remaining between them. The CDR3 here is CASSSSWDGQETQYF. The CDR3 region has the DNA TGCGCCAGCAGCTCGTCTTGGGATGGCCAAGAGACCCAGTACTTC.

This sequence joins TRBV7-9 and TRBJ2-6; D may match TRBD1 or TRBD2 (5 bases each). Germline CDR1 is SEHNR and CDR2 is FQNEAQ (reference sequence). With 6 bases removed from V and 0 bases from J, the gap between germline ends came to 15 bases. The length of the CDR3 is 17 residues. The CDR3 loop reads CASSPPPGSSGANVLTF. The CDR3 DNA reads as TGTGCCAGCAGTCCCCCGCCAGGGAGCTCTGGGGCCAACGTCCTGACTTTC.

The chain recombines TRBV6-6 with TRBJ2-7; D uncertain. This CDR3 is built from 14 residues. The V and J ends lost 0 bases and 5 bases respectively, with 11 bases between them. Germline-derived CDR1 and CDR2 are MNHNY and SVGAGI (reference sequence). The chain's CDR3 is CASSYSGTLDEQYF. CDR3 in DNA: TGTGCCAGCAGTTACTCGGGCACCTTAGACGAGCAGTACTTC.

Note on this clonotype: Because it lacks the conserved phenylalanine or tryptophan at the end, this CDR3 is likely a read error. The chain is built from TRBV7-6 and TRBJ2-2, with no clear D. The ends were cut back, 3 bases at V and 0 bases at J, with 8 bases in the middle. The germline V gene encodes CDR1 SGHVS and CDR2 FNYEAQ. The CDR3 covers 15 residues. The CDR3 spells CASSFTAANTGELFL. The CDR3 DNA follows: TGTGCCAGCAGCTTTACAGCCGCGAACACCGGGGAGCTGTTTCTT.

V is TRBV5-1 and J is TRBJ1-1; TRBD1 matches at 7 bases. There are 16 residues in the CDR3. The germline V gene encodes CDR1 SGHRS and CDR2 YFSETQ. V dropped 5 bases and J dropped 0; count of bases not matched to a gene: 10. The CDR3 sequence is CASRRAGGPMNTEAFF. The CDR3 bases are TGCGCCAGCAGACGGGCAGGGGGGCCCATGAACACTGAAGCTTTCTTT.

The table lists this clonotype with a count of one. V is TRBV29-1 and J is TRBJ1-1; 7 bases are a match to TRBD1. V dropped 3 bases and J dropped 7; count of bases not matched to a gene: 11. This CDR3 is 14 amino acids long. Germline-derived CDR1 and CDR2 are SQVTM and ANQGSEA. In DNA form, the CDR3 reads TGCAGCGTTGACGAACAGGGGAGGGGTGGTGAAGCTTTCTTT. Its translation is CSVDEQGRGGEAFF.

This clonotype was recorded once. The CDR3 protein is CASSGGSGETQYF. As DNA, the CDR3 is TGTGCCAGTAGTGGCGGGTCGGGGGAGACCCAGTACTTC. The gene calls are TRBV19 and TRBJ2-5; D perhaps matches TRBD2 (5 bases). The V gene's germline CDR1 is LNHDA and CDR2 SQIVND (reference sequence). The CDR3 contains 13 residues. Trimming pared 5 bases from V and 5 bases from J, leaving 12 bases between.

CDR3 residues: CSVDARGDPYEQYF. In DNA form, the CDR3 reads TGCAGCGTTGACGCAAGAGGGGACCCCTACGAGCAGTACTTC. V gene TRBV29-1 combines with J gene TRBJ2-7; the D gene could be TRBD1 or TRBD2 (5 bases each). V gave up 3 bases and J gave up 2 bases, with 14 bases separating them. The CDR3 sequence is 14 residues long. CDR1 and CDR2 (germline): SQVTM, ANQGSEA.

This chain uses TRBV9 with TRBJ2-3; either TRBD1 or TRBD2 may supply D (5 bases each). Trimming cost V 4 bases and J 2 bases, with 23 bases left between them. This CDR3 is built from 18 residues. Germline V gives CDR1 SGDLS, CDR2 YYNGEE. CDR3 in DNA: TGTGCCAGCAGCCTGCAGGAGGTGGGGCTCCCCTCCACAGATACGCAGTATTTT. Protein sequence: CASSLQEVGLPSTDTQYF.

The V gene is TRBV29-1, the J gene TRBJ2-2; no definite D call. The CDR3 extends over 12 amino acids. V was trimmed by 7 bases and J by 3 bases, leaving 9 bases between them. Per germline, CDR1 SQVTM and CDR2 ANQGSEA. DNA of the CDR3: TGCAGCGGTGTGGTGTACACCGGGGAGCTGTTTTTT. Translating it yields CSGVVYTGELFF.

V gene TRBV29-1 combines with J gene TRBJ1-2; 7 bases align to TRBD1. Germline assignment: CDR1 SQVTM and CDR2 ANQGSEA. The CDR3 is made up of 12 amino acids. V shed 5 bases and J 2 bases; nucleotides not matched to a gene: 2. The CDR3 here is CSVSQGNYGYTF. The CDR3 DNA reads TGCAGCGTTTCACAGGGGAACTATGGCTACACCTTC.

The rearrangement links TRBV20-1 to TRBJ2-7; the match to TRBD1 covers 8 bases. V dropped 4 bases and J dropped 1; count of bases not matched to a gene: 18. Per germline, CDR1 DFQATT and CDR2 SNEGSKA (reference sequence). The CDR3 has 18 amino acids. This CDR3 reads CSAILEGINRGASYEQYF. The CDR3 DNA reads as TGCAGTGCTATATTGGAGGGGATTAACAGGGGGGCGTCCTACGAGCAGTACTTC.